These T cell receptor beta chains were read from a single sample in a study of CD8 T cells in ankylosing spondylitis. TCRdb processed the 5' RACE reads anew with MiXCR; each CDR3 protein has one entry. The sample yields 25,000 to 35,000 distinct CDR3 sequences, 5.3% seen once. Sequenced input: blood, either unsorted or a sorted T cell fraction (not recorded which). Receptors originate from a female donor with ankylosing spondylitis or in good health (not recorded which). Both conserved end residues are part of each CDR3. The D gene is left open where the match is weak. Expanded clones are given a class, and other clones once, few, many or no size at all.

v_call: TRBV9; d_call: TRBD2; clone_size: few; cdr3_length: 13; j_call: TRBJ2-5; cdr3_aa: CASRASGGETQYF; cdr3_nt: TGTGCCAGCAGGGCATCGGGGGGAGAGACCCAGTACTTC
v_call: TRBV9; d_call: -; clone_size: many; cdr3_length: 15; j_call: TRBJ1-5; cdr3_aa: CASSAQGKRNQPQHF; cdr3_nt: TGTGCCAGCAGCGCCCAGGGTAAGCGCAATCAGCCCCAGCATTTT
v_call: TRBV9; d_call: -; clone_size: many; cdr3_length: 15; j_call: TRBJ2-1; cdr3_aa: CASSELETSSDEQFF; cdr3_nt: TGTGCCAGCAGCGAGCTCGAGACTAGTAGCGATGAGCAGTTCTTC
v_call: TRBV9; d_call: -; clone_size: -; cdr3_length: 16; j_call: TRBJ2-1; cdr3_aa: CASSVGPGGGYNEQFF; cdr3_nt: TGTGCCAGCAGCGTAGGCCCAGGGGGGGGGTATAATGAGCAGTTCTTC
v_call: TRBV9; d_call: -; clone_size: many; cdr3_length: 13; j_call: TRBJ2-7; cdr3_aa: CASSDDSPYEQYF; cdr3_nt: TGTGCCAGCAGCGACGACAGTCCCTACGAGCAGTACTTC
v_call: TRBV9; d_call: -; clone_size: -; cdr3_length: 12; j_call: TRBJ1-1; cdr3_aa: CASSVENTEAFF; cdr3_nt: TGTGCCAGCAGCGTAGAGAACACTGAAGCTTTCTTT
v_call: TRBV9; d_call: -; clone_size: many; cdr3_length: 13; j_call: TRBJ1-6; cdr3_aa: CASSAAGYSPLHF; cdr3_nt: TGTGCCAGCAGCGCCGCAGGGTATTCACCCCTCCACTTT
v_call: TRBV9; d_call: TRBD2; clone_size: many; cdr3_length: 15; j_call: TRBJ2-5; cdr3_aa: CASSVDPRGGETQYF; cdr3_nt: TGTGCCAGCAGCGTCGATCCGCGGGGGGGAGAGACCCAGTACTTC
v_call: TRBV9; d_call: TRBD2; clone_size: few; cdr3_length: 15; j_call: TRBJ2-1; cdr3_aa: CASSVTSEGYNEQFF; cdr3_nt: TGTGCCAGCAGCGTGACTAGCGAGGGCTACAATGAGCAGTTCTTC
v_call: TRBV9; d_call: -; clone_size: many; cdr3_length: 13; j_call: TRBJ2-1; cdr3_aa: CASSGLTNNEQFF; cdr3_nt: TGTGCCAGCAGCGGACTAACAAACAATGAGCAGTTCTTC
v_call: TRBV9; d_call: TRBD1; clone_size: -; cdr3_length: 14; j_call: TRBJ2-5; cdr3_aa: CASSTGQGQETQYF; cdr3_nt: TGTGCCAGCAGCACGGGACAGGGCCAAGAGACCCAGTACTTC
v_call: TRBV9; d_call: -; clone_size: many; cdr3_length: 15; j_call: TRBJ2-6; cdr3_aa: CASSVGGVGANVLTF; cdr3_nt: TGTGCCAGCAGCGTAGGCGGGGTTGGGGCCAACGTCCTGACTTTC
v_call: TRBV9; d_call: TRBD2; clone_size: many; cdr3_length: 19; j_call: TRBJ2-6; cdr3_aa: CASSVRGTSGGSGANVLTF; cdr3_nt: TGTGCCAGCAGCGTTAGGGGTACGAGCGGGGGATCTGGGGCCAACGTCCTGACTTTC
v_call: TRBV9; d_call: TRBD2; clone_size: many; cdr3_length: 16; j_call: TRBJ2-3; cdr3_aa: CASSPKRGGRADTQYF; cdr3_nt: TGTGCCAGCAGCCCTAAGCGGGGGGGCAGGGCAGATACGCAGTATTTT
v_call: TRBV9; d_call: -; clone_size: many; cdr3_length: 13; j_call: TRBJ1-5; cdr3_aa: CASSDGLNQPQHF; cdr3_nt: TGTGCCAGCAGTGACGGGCTCAATCAGCCTCAGCATTTT
v_call: TRBV9; d_call: -; clone_size: many; cdr3_length: 16; j_call: TRBJ1-3; cdr3_aa: CASSDLGPLSGNTIYF; cdr3_nt: TGTGCCAGCAGCGATCTTGGCCCGCTCTCTGGAAACACCATATATTTT
v_call: TRBV9; d_call: -; clone_size: many; cdr3_length: 15; j_call: TRBJ1-1; cdr3_aa: CASSRRDFPNTEAFF; cdr3_nt: TGTGCCAGCAGTCGCCGGGACTTCCCGAACACTGAAGCTTTCTTT
v_call: TRBV9; d_call: TRBD1; clone_size: -; cdr3_length: 17; j_call: TRBJ2-5; cdr3_aa: CASSVDPWGTGGETQYF; cdr3_nt: TGTGCCAGCAGCGTAGACCCATGGGGAACAGGGGGAGAGACCCAGTACTTC
v_call: TRBV9; d_call: TRBD1; clone_size: -; cdr3_length: 17; j_call: TRBJ2-6; cdr3_aa: CASSSPQGIEGANVLTF; cdr3_nt: TGTGCCAGCAGCTCACCACAGGGGATAGAAGGGGCCAACGTCCTGACTTTC
v_call: TRBV9; d_call: -; clone_size: many; cdr3_length: 12; j_call: TRBJ2-1; cdr3_aa: CAISPRDNEQFF; cdr3_nt: TGTGCCATCAGCCCCAGGGACAATGAGCAGTTCTTC
v_call: TRBV9; d_call: -; clone_size: many; cdr3_length: 20; j_call: TRBJ2-6; cdr3_aa: CASSLPWGLTVPSGANVLTF; cdr3_nt: TGTGCCAGCAGCCTCCCATGGGGGCTGACAGTTCCCTCTGGGGCCAACGTCCTGACTTTC
v_call: TRBV9; d_call: -; clone_size: many; cdr3_length: 16; j_call: TRBJ2-2; cdr3_aa: CASSARGGTNTGELFF; cdr3_nt: TGTGCCAGCAGCGCCAGGGGCGGGACCAACACCGGGGAGCTGTTTTTT
v_call: TRBV9; d_call: -; clone_size: many; cdr3_length: 13; j_call: TRBJ2-2; cdr3_aa: CASSGRESGELFF; cdr3_nt: TGTGCCAGCAGCGGCAGGGAGTCCGGGGAGCTGTTTTTT
v_call: TRBV9; d_call: TRBD1; clone_size: many; cdr3_length: 15; j_call: TRBJ1-4; cdr3_aa: CASSREGAFNEKLFF; cdr3_nt: TGTGCCAGCAGCAGGGAGGGGGCCTTTAATGAAAAACTGTTTTTT
v_call: TRBV9; d_call: -; clone_size: -; cdr3_length: 15; j_call: TRBJ1-3; cdr3_aa: CASSVESGLGNTIYF; cdr3_nt: TGTGCCAGCAGCGTAGAGTCAGGGCTTGGAAACACCATATATTTT
v_call: TRBV9; d_call: -; clone_size: many; cdr3_length: 17; j_call: TRBJ2-3; cdr3_aa: CASSVGSLRGRTDTQYF; cdr3_nt: TGTGCCAGCAGCGTCGGAAGCCTACGGGGGCGAACAGATACGCAGTATTTT
v_call: TRBV9; d_call: TRBD2; clone_size: many; cdr3_length: 15; j_call: TRBJ2-1; cdr3_aa: CASSVGTSGGNEQFF; cdr3_nt: TGTGCCAGCAGCGTAGGGACTAGCGGGGGCAATGAGCAGTTCTTC
v_call: TRBV9; d_call: TRBD2; clone_size: many; cdr3_length: 14; j_call: TRBJ2-3; cdr3_aa: CASSVSGSSDTQYF; cdr3_nt: TGTGCCAGCAGCGTTAGCGGGAGCTCAGATACGCAGTATTTT
v_call: TRBV9; d_call: TRBD1; clone_size: many; cdr3_length: 15; j_call: TRBJ1-3; cdr3_aa: CASSVEGAYGNTIYF; cdr3_nt: TGTGCCAGCAGCGTAGAGGGGGCGTATGGAAACACCATATATTTT
v_call: TRBV9; d_call: -; clone_size: many; cdr3_length: 16; j_call: TRBJ2-2; cdr3_aa: CASSGSRGPVTGELFF; cdr3_nt: TGTGCCAGCAGCGGATCCCGGGGGCCCGTCACCGGGGAGCTGTTTTTT
v_call: TRBV9; d_call: -; clone_size: many; cdr3_length: 11; j_call: TRBJ2-1; cdr3_aa: CASSAFNEQFF; cdr3_nt: TGTGCCAGCAGCGCCTTCAATGAGCAGTTCTTC
v_call: TRBV7-3; d_call: -; clone_size: many; cdr3_length: 16; j_call: TRBJ2-4; cdr3_aa: CASHEGGGPMGNIQYF; cdr3_nt: TGTGCCAGCCACGAGGGAGGCGGGCCAATGGGGAACATTCAGTACTTC
v_call: TRBV9; d_call: -; clone_size: medium-sized; cdr3_length: 15; j_call: TRBJ2-6; cdr3_aa: CASSVGSSGANVLTF; cdr3_nt: TGTGCCAGCAGCGTAGGATCCTCTGGGGCCAACGTCCTGACTTTC
v_call: TRBV9; d_call: -; clone_size: many; cdr3_length: 15; j_call: TRBJ2-1; cdr3_aa: CASSAGTNSYNEQFF; cdr3_nt: TGTGCCAGCAGCGCCGGTACCAACTCCTACAATGAGCAGTTCTTC
v_call: TRBV9; d_call: -; clone_size: many; cdr3_length: 17; j_call: TRBJ2-3; cdr3_aa: CASSVASLGASTDTQYF; cdr3_nt: TGTGCCAGCAGCGTAGCCTCTTTAGGGGCTAGCACAGATACGCAGTATTTT
v_call: TRBV9; d_call: TRBD1; clone_size: many; cdr3_length: 13; j_call: TRBJ2-7; cdr3_aa: CASSDRTGAEQYF; cdr3_nt: TGTGCCAGCAGCGACCGGACAGGGGCCGAGCAGTACTTC
v_call: TRBV9; d_call: -; clone_size: -; cdr3_length: 12; j_call: TRBJ2-1; cdr3_aa: CASSVEGTGQFF; cdr3_nt: TGTGCCAGCAGCGTAGAGGGGACGGGGCAGTTCTTC
v_call: TRBV9; d_call: TRBD2; clone_size: many; cdr3_length: 13; j_call: TRBJ2-5; cdr3_aa: CASSPDTGGTQYF; cdr3_nt: TGTGCCAGCAGTCCTGACACGGGGGGGACCCAGTACTTC
v_call: TRBV9; d_call: TRBD2; clone_size: medium-sized; cdr3_length: 15; j_call: TRBJ2-1; cdr3_aa: CASSPRGGADNEQFF; cdr3_nt: TGTGCCAGCAGCCCACGCGGGGGGGCCGACAATGAGCAGTTCTTC
v_call: TRBV9; d_call: -; clone_size: many; cdr3_length: 14; j_call: TRBJ2-1; cdr3_aa: CASSAPGLVHEQFF; cdr3_nt: TGTGCCAGCAGCGCCCCGGGACTCGTCCATGAGCAGTTCTTC
v_call: TRBV9; d_call: TRBD2; clone_size: -; cdr3_length: 12; j_call: TRBJ2-5; cdr3_aa: CASNVGGETQYF; cdr3_nt: TGTGCCAGCAACGTGGGAGGGGAGACCCAGTACTTC
v_call: TRBV9; d_call: -; clone_size: few; cdr3_length: 14; j_call: TRBJ2-5; cdr3_aa: CASSPAPGQETQYF; cdr3_nt: TGTGCCAGCAGCCCAGCGCCGGGGCAAGAGACCCAGTACTTC
v_call: TRBV9; d_call: -; clone_size: many; cdr3_length: 12; j_call: TRBJ2-3; cdr3_aa: CASSVGPDTQYF; cdr3_nt: TGTGCCAGCAGCGTGGGCCCAGATACGCAGTATTTT
v_call: TRBV9; d_call: -; clone_size: few; cdr3_length: 15; j_call: TRBJ2-7; cdr3_aa: CASSVGPYPPYEQYF; cdr3_nt: TGTGCCAGCAGCGTAGGTCCCTACCCCCCCTACGAGCAGTACTTC
v_call: TRBV9; d_call: -; clone_size: many; cdr3_length: 15; j_call: TRBJ2-4; cdr3_aa: CASSADSSSKNIQYF; cdr3_nt: TGTGCCAGCAGCGCGGACAGTTCGTCCAAAAACATTCAGTACTTC
v_call: TRBV9; d_call: -; clone_size: many; cdr3_length: 14; j_call: TRBJ1-6; cdr3_aa: CASTQETINSPLHF; cdr3_nt: TGTGCCAGCACCCAAGAGACGATAAATTCACCCCTCCACTTT
v_call: TRBV9; d_call: -; clone_size: many; cdr3_length: 12; j_call: TRBJ2-7; cdr3_aa: CASSVGDYEQYF; cdr3_nt: TGTGCCAGCAGCGTAGGAGACTACGAGCAGTACTTC
v_call: TRBV9; d_call: TRBD1; clone_size: many; cdr3_length: 15; j_call: TRBJ2-3; cdr3_aa: CASSGPRGRTDTQYF; cdr3_nt: TGTGCCAGCAGCGGCCCGAGGGGGCGCACAGATACGCAGTATTTT
v_call: TRBV9; d_call: -; clone_size: many; cdr3_length: 14; j_call: TRBJ2-7; cdr3_aa: CASSVEGVPGEQYF; cdr3_nt: TGTGCCAGCAGCGTAGAGGGGGTTCCCGGGGAGCAGTACTTC
v_call: TRBV9; d_call: TRBD1; clone_size: many; cdr3_length: 14; j_call: TRBJ1-3; cdr3_aa: CASSHGQGRNTIYF; cdr3_nt: TGTGCCAGCAGCCACGGACAGGGAAGAAACACCATATATTTT